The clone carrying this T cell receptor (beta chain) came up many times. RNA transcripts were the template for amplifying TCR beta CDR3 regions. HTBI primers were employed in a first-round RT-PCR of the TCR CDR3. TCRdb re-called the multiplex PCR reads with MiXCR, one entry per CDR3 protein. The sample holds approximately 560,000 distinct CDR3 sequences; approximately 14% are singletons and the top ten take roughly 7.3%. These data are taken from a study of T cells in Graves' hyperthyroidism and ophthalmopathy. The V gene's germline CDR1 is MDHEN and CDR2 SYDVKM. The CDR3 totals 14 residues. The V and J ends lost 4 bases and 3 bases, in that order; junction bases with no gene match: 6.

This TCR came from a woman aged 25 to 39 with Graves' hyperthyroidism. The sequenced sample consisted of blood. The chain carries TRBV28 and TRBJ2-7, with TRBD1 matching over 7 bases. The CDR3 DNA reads TGTGCCAGCAGTTCATACAGGGGAATCTACGAGCAGTACTTC. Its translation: CASSSYRGIYEQYF.